This TCR beta chain originates from a study of shared clonotypes between healthy human individuals. For the study at large: A donor's plate count was three for CD4 naive and three for CD4 memory; CD8 naive had two and CD8 memory one.

Only CD45RO-negative cells positively selected for CCR7 counted as naive CD8 cells, so terminally differentiated effector memory CD45RA+ cells were excluded. CDR3 length: 8 residues. CDR1 is SQVTM, CDR2 ANQGSEA, per germline. The assay was run at deep level. Assay used: immunoSEQ multiplex PCR; TCRdb lists only in-frame clones, some missing. The sample contains under 2,000,000 clones, about 94% of which appear only once. Study-wide findings and caveats: When naive CD4 clonotypes were compared across a handful of donors, approximately 4.9% were shared.

There are a few counts of this clone. The antigen remains undetermined. This sequence joins TRBV29-1 and TRBJ1-2, with no clear D. The sequenced sample was naive CD8+ T cells sorted from blood. The sequence came from a man aged 18 to 29 in good health. The CDR3 DNA sequence: TGCACGGCAGTTGGCTACACCTTC. Translation gives CTAVGYTF.